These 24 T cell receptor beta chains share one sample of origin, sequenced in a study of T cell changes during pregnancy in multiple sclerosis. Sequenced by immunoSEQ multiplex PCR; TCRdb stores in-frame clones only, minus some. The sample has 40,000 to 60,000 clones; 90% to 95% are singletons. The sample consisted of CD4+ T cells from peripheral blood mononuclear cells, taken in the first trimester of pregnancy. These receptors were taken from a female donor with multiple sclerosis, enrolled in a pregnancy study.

The CDR3, as DNA: TGCGCCAGCAGCTCTGGGCCCCGAGATGATAACTATGGCTACACCTTC. Amino acid sequence: CASSSGPRDDNYGYTF. The chain joins TRBV5-1 to TRBJ1-2, with D uncertain. The CDR3 contains 16 residues. V was pared by 3 bases and J by 1 base, with 16 bases between. Germline CDR1 SGHRS, CDR2 YFSETQ. Together with reference TRBV5-1 and TRBJ1-2, the CDR3 gives the full variable domain: KAGVTQTPRYLIKTRGQQVTLSCSPISGHRSVSWYQQTPGQGLQFLFEYFSETQRNKGNFPGRFSGRQFSNSRSEMNVSTLELGDSALYLCASSSGPRDDNYGYTFGSGTRLTVV.

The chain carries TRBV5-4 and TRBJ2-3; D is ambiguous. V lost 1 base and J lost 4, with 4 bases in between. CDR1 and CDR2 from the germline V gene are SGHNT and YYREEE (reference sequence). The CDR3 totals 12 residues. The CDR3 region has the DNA TGTGCCAGCAGCTTGTATGCAGATACGCAGTATTTT. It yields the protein CASSLYADTQYF.

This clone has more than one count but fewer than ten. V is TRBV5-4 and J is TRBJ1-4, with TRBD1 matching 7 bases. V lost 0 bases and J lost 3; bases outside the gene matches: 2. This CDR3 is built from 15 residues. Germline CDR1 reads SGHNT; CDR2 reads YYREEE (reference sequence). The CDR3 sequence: CASSLAGTANEKLFF. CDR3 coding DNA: TGTGCCAGCAGCTTGGCCGGGACAGCTAATGAAAAACTGTTTTTT.

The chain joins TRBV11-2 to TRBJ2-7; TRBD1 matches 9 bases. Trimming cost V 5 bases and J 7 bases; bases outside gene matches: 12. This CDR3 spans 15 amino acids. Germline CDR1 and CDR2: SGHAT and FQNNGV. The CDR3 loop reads CASSLAGTGNDEQYF. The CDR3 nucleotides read TGTGCCAGCAGCCTAGCCGGGACAGGGAACGATGAGCAGTACTTC.

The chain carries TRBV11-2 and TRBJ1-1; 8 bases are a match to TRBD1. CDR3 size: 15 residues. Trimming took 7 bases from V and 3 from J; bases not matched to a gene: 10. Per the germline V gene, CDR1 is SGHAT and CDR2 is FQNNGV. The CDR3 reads CASNKQGAWDTEAFF. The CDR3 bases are TGTGCCAGCAATAAGCAGGGGGCGTGGGACACTGAAGCTTTCTTT.

The chain's CDR3 is CASSGGGFGNQPQHF. The CDR3 nucleotides read TGTGCCAGCAGCGGGGGCGGATTTGGCAATCAGCCCCAGCATTTT. This chain connects TRBV9 to TRBJ1-5; weak D call: TRBD1 (5 bases). This CDR3 contains 15 residues. In germline, CDR1 is SGDLS, CDR2 YYNGEE. V lost 3 bases to trimming and J lost 2 bases, with 12 bases between them.

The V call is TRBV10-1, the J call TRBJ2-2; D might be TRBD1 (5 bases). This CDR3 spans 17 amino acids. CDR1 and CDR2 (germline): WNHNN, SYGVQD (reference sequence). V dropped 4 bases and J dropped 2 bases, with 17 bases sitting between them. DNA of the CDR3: TGCGCCAGCAGTGCCACCTGGGGCCGAGGAAACACCGGGGAGCTGTTTTTT. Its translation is CASSATWGRGNTGELFF.

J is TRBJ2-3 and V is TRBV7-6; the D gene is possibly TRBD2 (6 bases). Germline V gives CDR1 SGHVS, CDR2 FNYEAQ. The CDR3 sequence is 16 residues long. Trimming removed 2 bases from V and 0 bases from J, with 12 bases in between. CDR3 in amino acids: CASSLSGGASTDTQYF. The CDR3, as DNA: TGTGCCAGCAGCTTAAGTGGCGGGGCGAGCACAGATACGCAGTATTTT.

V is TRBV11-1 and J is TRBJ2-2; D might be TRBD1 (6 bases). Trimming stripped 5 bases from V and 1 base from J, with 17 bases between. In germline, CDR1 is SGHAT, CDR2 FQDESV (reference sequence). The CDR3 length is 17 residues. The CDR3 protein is CASSPRRGPRNTGELFF. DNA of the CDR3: TGTGCCAGCAGCCCCCGCAGGGGTCCAAGGAACACCGGGGAGCTGTTTTTT.

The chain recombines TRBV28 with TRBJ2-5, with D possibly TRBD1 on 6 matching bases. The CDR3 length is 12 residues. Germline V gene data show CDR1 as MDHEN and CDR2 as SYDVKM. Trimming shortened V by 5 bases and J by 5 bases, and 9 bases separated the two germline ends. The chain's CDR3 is CASSGTLETQYF. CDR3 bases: TGTGCCAGCAGTGGGACATTGGAGACCCAGTACTTC.

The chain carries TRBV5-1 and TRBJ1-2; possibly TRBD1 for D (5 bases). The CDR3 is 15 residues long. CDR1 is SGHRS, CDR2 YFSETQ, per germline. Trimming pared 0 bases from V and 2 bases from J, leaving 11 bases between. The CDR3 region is CASSLGQGMNYGYTF. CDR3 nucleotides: TGCGCCAGCAGCTTGGGGCAGGGTATGAACTATGGCTACACCTTC.

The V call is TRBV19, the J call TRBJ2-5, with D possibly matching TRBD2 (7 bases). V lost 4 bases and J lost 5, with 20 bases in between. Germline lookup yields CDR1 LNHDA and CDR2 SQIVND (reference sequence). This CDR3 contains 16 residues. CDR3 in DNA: TGTGCCAGTAGTACGCCCAGGCGGGGGCCGGGGGAGACCCAGTACTTC. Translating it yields CASSTPRRGPGETQYF.

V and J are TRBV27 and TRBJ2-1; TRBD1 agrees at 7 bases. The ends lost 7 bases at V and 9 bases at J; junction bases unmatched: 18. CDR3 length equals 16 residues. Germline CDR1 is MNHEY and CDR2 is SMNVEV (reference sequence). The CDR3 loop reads CASTKGAGKRASEQFF. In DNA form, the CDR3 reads TGTGCCAGCACTAAGGGGGCAGGGAAACGGGCGAGTGAGCAGTTCTTC.

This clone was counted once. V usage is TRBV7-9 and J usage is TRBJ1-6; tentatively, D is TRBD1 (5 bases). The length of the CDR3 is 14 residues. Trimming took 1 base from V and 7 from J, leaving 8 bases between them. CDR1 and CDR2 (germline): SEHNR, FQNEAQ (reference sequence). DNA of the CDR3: TGTGCCAGCAGCTTAGTAGACAGAAATTCACCCCTCCACTTT. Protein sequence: CASSLVDRNSPLHF. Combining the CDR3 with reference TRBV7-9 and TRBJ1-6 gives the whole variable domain DTGVSQNPRHKITKRGQNVTFRCDPISEHNRLYWYRQTLGQGPEFLTYFQNEAQLEKSRLLSDRFSAERPKGSFSTLEIQRTEQGDSAMYLCASSLVDRNSPLHFGNGTRLTVT.

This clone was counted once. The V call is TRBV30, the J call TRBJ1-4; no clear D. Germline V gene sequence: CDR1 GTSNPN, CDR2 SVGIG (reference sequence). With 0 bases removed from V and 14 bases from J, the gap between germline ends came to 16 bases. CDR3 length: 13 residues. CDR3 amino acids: CAWSVERRGRLFF. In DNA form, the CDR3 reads TGTGCCTGGAGTGTAGAGAGGAGAGGTAGGCTGTTTTTT.

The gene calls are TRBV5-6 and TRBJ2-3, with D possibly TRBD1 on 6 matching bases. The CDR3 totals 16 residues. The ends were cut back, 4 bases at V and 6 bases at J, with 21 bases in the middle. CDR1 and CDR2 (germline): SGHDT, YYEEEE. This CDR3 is CASSRRKTGSGDTQYF. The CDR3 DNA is TGTGCCAGCAGCCGGAGGAAGACAGGTTCAGGGGATACGCAGTATTTT.

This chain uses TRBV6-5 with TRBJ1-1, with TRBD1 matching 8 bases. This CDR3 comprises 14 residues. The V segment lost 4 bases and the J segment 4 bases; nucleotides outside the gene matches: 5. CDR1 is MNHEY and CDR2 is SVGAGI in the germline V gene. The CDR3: CASSFTTGGTEAFF. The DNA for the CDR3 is TGTGCCAGCAGTTTCACTACAGGGGGCACTGAAGCTTTCTTT.

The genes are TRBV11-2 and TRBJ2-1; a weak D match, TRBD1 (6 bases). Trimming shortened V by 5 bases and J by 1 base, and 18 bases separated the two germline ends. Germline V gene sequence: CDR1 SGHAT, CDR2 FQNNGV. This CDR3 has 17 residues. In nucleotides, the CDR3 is TGTGCCAGCAGCGTTGGACAGTCCGGCGGTTCCTACAATGAGCAGTTCTTC. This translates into CASSVGQSGGSYNEQFF.

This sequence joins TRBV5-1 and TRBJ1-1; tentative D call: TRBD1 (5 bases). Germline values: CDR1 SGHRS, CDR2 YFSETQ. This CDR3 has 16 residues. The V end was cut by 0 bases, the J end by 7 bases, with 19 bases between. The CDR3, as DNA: TGCGCCAGCAGCTTGGACGCCGCGGGGGGTATGGATGAAGCTTTCTTT. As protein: CASSLDAAGGMDEAFF.

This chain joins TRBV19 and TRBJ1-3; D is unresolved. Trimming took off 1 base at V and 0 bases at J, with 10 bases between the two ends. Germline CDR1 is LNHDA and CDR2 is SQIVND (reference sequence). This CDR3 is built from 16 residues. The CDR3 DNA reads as TGTGCCAGTAGTATAGTACCGGTCCTCTCTGGAAACACCATATATTTT. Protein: CASSIVPVLSGNTIYF.

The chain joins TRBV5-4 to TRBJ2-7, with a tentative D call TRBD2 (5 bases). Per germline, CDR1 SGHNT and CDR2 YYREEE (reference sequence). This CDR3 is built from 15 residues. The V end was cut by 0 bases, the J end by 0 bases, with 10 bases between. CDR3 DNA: TGTGCCAGCAGCTTGGATCAAGCGGTCTCCTACGAGCAGTACTTC. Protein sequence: CASSLDQAVSYEQYF.

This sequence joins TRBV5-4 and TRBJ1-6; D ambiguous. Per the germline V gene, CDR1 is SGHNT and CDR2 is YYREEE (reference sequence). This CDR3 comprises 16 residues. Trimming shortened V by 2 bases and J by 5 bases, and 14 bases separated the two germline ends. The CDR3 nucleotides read TGTGCCAGCAGCTTCTCGCCGGGAGCAAATAATTCACCCCTCCACTTT. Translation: CASSFSPGANNSPLHF.

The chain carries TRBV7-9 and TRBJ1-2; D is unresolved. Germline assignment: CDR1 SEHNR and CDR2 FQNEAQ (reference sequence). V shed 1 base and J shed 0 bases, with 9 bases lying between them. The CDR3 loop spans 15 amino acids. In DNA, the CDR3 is TGTGCCAGCAGCTTAGGGGCAGCTCCTAACTATGGCTACACCTTC. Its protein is CASSLGAAPNYGYTF.

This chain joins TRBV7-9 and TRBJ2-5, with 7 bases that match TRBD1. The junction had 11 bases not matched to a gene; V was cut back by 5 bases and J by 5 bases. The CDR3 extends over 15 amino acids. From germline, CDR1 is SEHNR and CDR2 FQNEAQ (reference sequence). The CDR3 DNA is TGTGCCAGCAGCCGTAAGACAGGGTTTGCGGAGACCCAGTACTTC. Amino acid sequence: CASSRKTGFAETQYF. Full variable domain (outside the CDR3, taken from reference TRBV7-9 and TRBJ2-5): DTGVSQNPRHKITKRGQNVTFRCDPISEHNRLYWYRQTLGQGPEFLTYFQNEAQLEKSRLLSDRFSAERPKGSFSTLEIQRTEQGDSAMYLCASSRKTGFAETQYFGPGTRLLVL.